Listed here are 8 T cell receptor beta chains from one sample, sequenced in a study of cytomegalovirus exposure and HLA in healthy donors. TCRdb's table, derived via immunoSEQ multiplex PCR, lists solely in-frame clones and lacks some. Of some 200,000 clones detected, around nine tenths appear once; the ten largest clones hold 1% to 1.2%. The specimen was PBMCs. The receptors derive from a woman aged 18-30 years in good health and CMV-seronegative.

This chain uses TRBV28 with TRBJ1-5; D not certain. Germline assignment: CDR1 MDHEN and CDR2 SYDVKM. V was pared by 6 bases and J by 5 bases, with 26 bases between. There are 18 residues in the CDR3. The CDR3 coding sequence is TGTGCCAGCAGCCCCCGGGATGACCGGGAACCCCTGTATCAGCCCCAGCATTTT. Translation gives CASSPRDDREPLYQPQHF.

V gene TRBV6-6 combines with J gene TRBJ1-1; 8 positions agree with TRBD1. Trimming took 5 bases from V and 1 from J; bases not matched to a gene: 3. The CDR3 covers 14 residues. Germline assignment: CDR1 MNHNY and CDR2 SVGAGI (reference sequence). CDR3 sequence (DNA): TGTGCCAGCAGTCCAGGGGGCGCGAACACTGAAGCTTTCTTT. It encodes CASSPGGANTEAFF.

The chain employs TRBV5-5 and TRBJ2-1, with TRBD2 matching over 13 bases. Germline V gives CDR1 SGHKS, CDR2 YYEKEE (reference sequence). The V segment lost 1 base and the J segment 9 bases; nucleotides outside the gene matches: 10. CDR3 length: 17 residues. Here the CDR3 DNA reads TGTGCCAGCAGCTTGCTGGAGGGACTAGCGGGACAGGGTGAGCAGTTCTTC. Translation: CASSLLEGLAGQGEQFF.

The chain combines TRBV11-2 with TRBJ2-1; D remains unclear. V lost 5 bases to trimming and J lost 7 bases, with 6 bases between them. Germline values: CDR1 SGHAT, CDR2 FQNNGV. The CDR3 is 11 residues long. This CDR3 is CASSIQNEQFF. The CDR3 DNA follows: TGTGCCAGCAGCATACAAAATGAGCAGTTCTTC.

The chain couples TRBV11-2 to TRBJ2-1; TRBD2 matches at 7 bases. Per the germline V gene, CDR1 is SGHAT and CDR2 is FQNNGV. The CDR3 consists of 12 residues. The V and J ends lost 0 bases and 13 bases, in that order; junction bases with no gene match: 3. CDR3 sequence: CASSLDGGRQFF. CDR3 DNA sequence: TGTGCCAGCAGCTTAGATGGCGGGAGACAGTTCTTC.

V and J are TRBV9 and TRBJ1-3, with D unclear. V was cut by 0 bases and J by 0 bases, with 7 bases left in between. Germline lookup yields CDR1 SGDLS and CDR2 YYNGEE. This CDR3 comprises 15 residues. The CDR3 here is CASSVEDFSGNTIYF. The CDR3 DNA is TGTGCCAGCAGCGTAGAGGACTTCTCTGGAAACACCATATATTTT.

This chain joins TRBV12-5 and TRBJ2-5; weak D call: TRBD1 (6 bases). The germline V gene has CDR1 LGHNT and CDR2 FRNRAP. V was clipped by 3 bases and J by 2 bases, with 13 bases between them. The CDR3 has 15 residues. CDR3: CASGFGRGNQETQYF. In nucleotides, the CDR3 is TGTGCTAGTGGTTTCGGAAGGGGGAATCAAGAGACCCAGTACTTC. Supplemented by reference TRBV12-5 and TRBJ2-5, the full variable domain reads DARVTQTPRHKVTEMGQEVTMRCQPILGHNTVFWYRQTMMQGLELLAYFRNRAPLDDSGMPKDRFSAEMPDATLATLKIQPSEPRDSAVYFCASGFGRGNQETQYFGPGTRLLVL.

The chain carries TRBV27 and TRBJ2-2, with 8 bases identical to TRBD2. CDR1 MNHEY and CDR2 SMNVEV come from the germline V gene (reference sequence). This CDR3 spans 17 amino acids. The J segment lost 5 bases and the V segment lost 5 bases, leaving 13 bases of the junction unmatched. CDR3 in amino acids: CASSDLRAGEGTGELFF. The CDR3 DNA is TGTGCCAGCAGTGACCTGAGAGCGGGAGAGGGGACCGGGGAGCTGTTTTTT.